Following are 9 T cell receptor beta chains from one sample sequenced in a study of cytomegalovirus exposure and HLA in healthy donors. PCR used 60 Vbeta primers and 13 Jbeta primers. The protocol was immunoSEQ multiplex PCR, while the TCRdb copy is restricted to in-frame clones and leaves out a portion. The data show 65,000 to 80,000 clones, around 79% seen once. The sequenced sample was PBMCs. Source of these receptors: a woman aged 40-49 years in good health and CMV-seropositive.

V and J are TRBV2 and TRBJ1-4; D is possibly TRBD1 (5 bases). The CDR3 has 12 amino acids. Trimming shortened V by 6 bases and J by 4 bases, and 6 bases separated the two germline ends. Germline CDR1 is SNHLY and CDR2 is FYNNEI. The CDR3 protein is CASRQDNEKLFF. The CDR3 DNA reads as TGTGCCAGCAGACAGGATAATGAAAAACTGTTTTTT.

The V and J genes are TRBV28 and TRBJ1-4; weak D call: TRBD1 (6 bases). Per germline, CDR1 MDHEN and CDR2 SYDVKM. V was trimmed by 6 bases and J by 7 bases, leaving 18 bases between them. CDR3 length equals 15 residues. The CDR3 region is CASSDSKTGGEKLFF. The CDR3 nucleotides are TGTGCCAGCAGCGATTCGAAGACAGGAGGTGAAAAACTGTTTTTT.

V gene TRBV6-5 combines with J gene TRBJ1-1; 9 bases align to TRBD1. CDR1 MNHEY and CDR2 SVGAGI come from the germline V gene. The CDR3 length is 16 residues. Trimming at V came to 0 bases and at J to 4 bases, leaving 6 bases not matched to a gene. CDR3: CASSYSVTGGVTEAFF. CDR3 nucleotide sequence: TGTGCCAGCAGTTACTCCGTCACAGGGGGCGTCACTGAAGCTTTCTTT.

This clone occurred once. In DNA, the CDR3 is TGTGCCAGCAGCTTCGGGAGGCGGGGAGAAATTTACTCCTACGAGCAGTACTTC. This sequence encodes CASSFGRRGEIYSYEQYF. This chain connects TRBV7-9 to TRBJ2-7, with 7 positions matching TRBD2. Trimming cost V 3 bases and J 0 bases; bases outside gene matches: 14. CDR3 length equals 18 residues. Germline V gene lookup returns CDR1 SEHNR and CDR2 FQNEAQ (reference sequence).

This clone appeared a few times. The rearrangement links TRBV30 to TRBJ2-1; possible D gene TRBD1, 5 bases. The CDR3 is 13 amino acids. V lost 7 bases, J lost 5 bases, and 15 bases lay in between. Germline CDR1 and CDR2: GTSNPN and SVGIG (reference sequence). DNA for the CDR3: TGTGCCTCGACACGGGTAGGGGACAATGAGCAGTTCTTC. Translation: CASTRVGDNEQFF.

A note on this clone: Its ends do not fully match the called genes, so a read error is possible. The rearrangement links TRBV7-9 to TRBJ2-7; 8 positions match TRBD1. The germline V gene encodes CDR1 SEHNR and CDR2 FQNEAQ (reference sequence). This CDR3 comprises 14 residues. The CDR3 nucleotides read TGTTCCAGCAGCTTGGGACAGGCTTCCTACGAGCAGTACTTC. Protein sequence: CSSSLGQASYEQYF.

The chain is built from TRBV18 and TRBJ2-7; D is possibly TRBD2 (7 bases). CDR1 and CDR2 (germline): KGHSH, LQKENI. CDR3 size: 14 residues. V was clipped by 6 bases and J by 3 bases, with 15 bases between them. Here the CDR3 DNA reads TGTGCCAGCTCCTACCAGGGAGGGGGCTACGAGCAGTACTTC. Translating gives CASSYQGGGYEQYF.

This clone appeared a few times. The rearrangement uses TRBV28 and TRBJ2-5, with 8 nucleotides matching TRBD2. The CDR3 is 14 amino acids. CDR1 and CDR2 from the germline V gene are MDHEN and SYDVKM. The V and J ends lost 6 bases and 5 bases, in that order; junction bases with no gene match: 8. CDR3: CASSRTSYRETQYF. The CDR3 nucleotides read TGTGCCAGCAGCAGGACTAGCTATAGGGAGACCCAGTACTTC.

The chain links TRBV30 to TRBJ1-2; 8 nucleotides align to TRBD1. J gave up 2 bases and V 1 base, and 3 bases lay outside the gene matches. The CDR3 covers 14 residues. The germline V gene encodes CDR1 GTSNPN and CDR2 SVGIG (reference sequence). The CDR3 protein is CAWSGQGINYGYTF. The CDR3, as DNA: TGTGCCTGGAGTGGACAGGGGATCAACTATGGCTACACCTTC.